Listed here are 20 T cell receptor beta chains from one sample, sequenced in a study of T cells after somatic rescue of genetic block. Profiling relied on immunoSEQ multiplex PCR, and the TCRdb table lists in-frame clones only, not all of them. The sample lists roughly 120,000 clones; around 90% were seen once. The sequenced material came from peripheral blood mononuclear cells (PBMCs). These receptors were taken from a woman under 30.

This sequence joins TRBV30 and TRBJ2-7, with 7 positions matching TRBD2. This CDR3 comprises 12 residues. Trimming cost V 0 bases and J 12 bases; bases outside gene matches: 8. Looked up from germline, CDR1 is GTSNPN and CDR2 is SVGIG (reference sequence). The CDR3 DNA reads TGTGCCTGGAGTGTAGCGGGGTTAGGTTCGTACTTC. Protein sequence: CAWSVAGLGSYF.

The chain recombines TRBV10-3 with TRBJ2-3; 7 nucleotides agree with TRBD1. The J segment lost 4 bases and the V segment lost 5 bases, leaving 3 bases of the junction unmatched. From germline, CDR1 is ENHRY and CDR2 SYGVKD. This CDR3 is 13 amino acids long. Here the CDR3 DNA reads TGTGCCATCAGTCACAGGGGATCAGATACGCAGTATTTT. This encodes CAISHRGSDTQYF.

V is TRBV9 and J is TRBJ2-7; D is undetermined. The CDR3 runs to 13 residues. Per germline, CDR1 SGDLS and CDR2 YYNGEE. The V gene lost 0 bases and the J gene lost 6 bases, with 10 bases spanning the gap. This chain's CDR3 is CASSVAMQSEQYF. In nucleotides, the CDR3 is TGTGCCAGCAGCGTAGCGATGCAATCCGAGCAGTACTTC.

The chain couples TRBV11-1 to TRBJ2-7; 11 bases are a match to TRBD1. The germline gives CDR1 SGHAT, CDR2 FQDESV (reference sequence). V shed 4 bases, J shed 2 bases, and the junction held 4 bases outside the gene matches. The CDR3 length is 15 residues. DNA of the CDR3: TGTGCCAGCAGCTCCCAGGGACAGGGGGCCTACGAGCAGTACTTC. Translation: CASSSQGQGAYEQYF.

V and J are TRBV19 and TRBJ2-2; TRBD2 matches 12 bases. CDR3 length: 19 residues. Germline V gene lookup returns CDR1 LNHDA and CDR2 SQIVND (reference sequence). Trimming at V came to 1 base and at J to 0 bases, leaving 6 bases not matched to a gene. The CDR3 reads CASSIGLAGGTANTGELFF. CDR3 coding DNA: TGTGCCAGTAGTATAGGGCTAGCGGGGGGGACAGCGAACACCGGGGAGCTGTTTTTT. Using reference TRBV19 and TRBJ2-2 for the parts outside the CDR3, the full variable domain is DGGITQSPKYLFRKEGQNVTLSCEQNLNHDAMYWYRQDPGQGLRLIYYSQIVNDFQKGDIAEGYSVSREKKESFPLTVTSAQKNPTAFYLCASSIGLAGGTANTGELFFGEGSRLTVL.

This chain uses TRBV7-8 with TRBJ1-3; D unclear. The CDR3 length is 15 residues. V lost 5 bases and J 3 bases, leaving 14 bases between the germline ends. CDR1 and CDR2 from the germline V gene are SGHVS and FQNEAQ. CDR3 loop: CASSISRQVGNTIYF. For the CDR3, the DNA is TGTGCCAGCAGCATAAGTAGGCAGGTTGGAAACACCATATATTTT.

This chain joins TRBV2 and TRBJ1-2, with D tentatively TRBD1 (6 bases). With 1 base removed from V and 6 bases from J, the gap between germline ends came to 12 bases. This CDR3 contains 14 residues. Germline lookup yields CDR1 SNHLY and CDR2 FYNNEI. For the CDR3, the DNA is TGTGCCAGCAGTGAAGTTGGGGGCAGTAATGGCTACACCTTC. This encodes CASSEVGGSNGYTF.

V and J are TRBV28 and TRBJ1-5; D is undetermined. The CDR3 extends over 16 amino acids. V was pared by 5 bases and J by 2 bases, with 16 bases between. CDR1 is MDHEN and CDR2 is SYDVKM in the germline V gene. The CDR3 sequence: CASSQRGGIGNQPQHF. The CDR3 bases are TGTGCCAGCAGTCAACGAGGAGGTATTGGCAATCAGCCCCAGCATTTT.

This clone has a single count. V usage is TRBV7-2 and J usage is TRBJ2-3, with 11 bases fitting TRBD2. The CDR3 is made up of 16 amino acids. V lost 3 bases, J lost 4 bases, and 6 bases stayed unmatched. In germline, CDR1 is SGHTA, CDR2 FQGNSA. Here the CDR3 DNA reads TGTGCCAGCAGCTTTAGCGGGGGGGCCTTTTCAGATACGCAGTATTTT. This encodes CASSFSGGAFSDTQYF.

This clone was picked up a small number of times. The chain recombines TRBV29-1 with TRBJ1-1, with D perhaps TRBD1 (5 bases). Trimming pared 6 bases from V and 0 bases from J, leaving 14 bases between. Germline CDR1 SQVTM, CDR2 ANQGSEA. The CDR3 is made up of 14 amino acids. Written as DNA, the CDR3 is TGCAGCGTCCGGGACCGAGTTATGAACACTGAAGCTTTCTTT. This encodes CSVRDRVMNTEAFF.

The chain is built from TRBV19 and TRBJ1-2; the D gene is possibly TRBD1 (5 bases). Germline CDR1 LNHDA, CDR2 SQIVND (reference sequence). The CDR3 is 13 amino acids. V lost 1 base to trimming and J lost 8 bases, with 11 bases between them. The CDR3 spells CASSIGGSGGYTF. CDR3 coding DNA: TGTGCCAGTAGTATAGGGGGGTCTGGAGGCTACACCTTC.

The genes are TRBV7-9 and TRBJ1-6; 8 nucleotides align to TRBD1. CDR1 SEHNR and CDR2 FQNEAQ come from the germline V gene (reference sequence). Trimming at V came to 5 bases and at J to 8 bases, leaving 8 bases not matched to a gene. This CDR3 comprises 15 residues. The CDR3 DNA reads as TGTGCCAGCAGCCAAACGGACAGGGTCGATTCACCCCTCCACTTT. Its translation is CASSQTDRVDSPLHF.

The V and J genes are TRBV6-1 and TRBJ1-1, with TRBD1 matching 11 bases. There are 16 residues in the CDR3. Losses at the gene ends were 3 bases for V and 3 bases for J; bases not matched to a gene: 6. CDR1 and CDR2 from the germline V gene are MNHNS and SASEGT. Here the CDR3 reads CASSDGDRGLDTEAFF. As DNA, the CDR3 is TGTGCCAGCAGTGACGGGGACAGGGGGTTGGACACTGAAGCTTTCTTT.

This chain links TRBV28 with TRBJ2-7, with D possibly called TRBD1 or TRBD2 (5 bases each). Between the trimmed V and J ends, which lost 8 bases and 2 bases, there was a span of 10 bases. The CDR3 is 12 amino acids. Germline V gene data show CDR1 as MDHEN and CDR2 as SYDVKM. CDR3 DNA sequence: TGTGCCAGCCGGGACGGGACCTACGAGCAGTACTTC. Translated: CASRDGTYEQYF.

This chain joins TRBV7-2 and TRBJ2-5; D possibly matches TRBD1 or TRBD2 (7 bases each). This CDR3 region has 13 residues. CDR1 and CDR2 from the germline V gene are SGHTA and FQGNSA. The V gene lost 4 bases and the J gene lost 5 bases, with 11 bases spanning the gap. CDR3 amino acids: CASSSQGGETQYF. Here the CDR3 DNA reads TGTGCCAGCAGCTCCCAGGGGGGGGAGACCCAGTACTTC.

With regard to this clone: This sample includes further DNA sequences coding for the same CDR3. The chain joins TRBV7-3 to TRBJ2-5, with 8 positions matching TRBD2. Trimming removed 5 bases from V and 5 bases from J; junction bases left unmatched: 7. CDR1 SGHTA and CDR2 FQGTGA come from the germline V gene. The CDR3 is 14 residues long. CDR3 coding DNA: TGTGCCAGCAGCCCGGGAGGGCCAGGGGAGACCCAGTACTTC. Translation gives CASSPGGPGETQYF.

This clone has more than one count but fewer than ten. V gene TRBV2 combines with J gene TRBJ2-1; D remains unclear. The V gene's germline CDR1 is SNHLY and CDR2 FYNNEI. The CDR3 is 10 amino acids. Trimming took 4 bases from V and 10 from J, leaving 5 bases between them. CDR3 loop: CASSVWEQFF. The CDR3 nucleotides read TGTGCCAGCAGTGTCTGGGAGCAGTTCTTC.

This chain connects TRBV18 to TRBJ1-2; D not certain. The CDR3 runs to 15 residues. With 3 bases removed from V and 6 bases from J, the gap between germline ends came to 17 bases. The germline CDR1 and CDR2 sequences are KGHSH and LQKENI. The DNA of the CDR3 is TGTGCCAGCTCACCGGACCGCGGTAAGGGTGATGGCTACACCTTC. Translation gives CASSPDRGKGDGYTF.

J is TRBJ1-2 and V is TRBV29-1, with D uncertain. This CDR3 spans 12 amino acids. The V end was cut by 3 bases, the J end by 8 bases, with 13 bases between. CDR1 is SQVTM, CDR2 ANQGSEA, per germline. This chain's CDR3 is CSVEGPPDGYTF. CDR3 nucleotide sequence: TGCAGCGTTGAGGGTCCCCCGGACGGCTACACCTTC.

The genes are TRBV7-8 and TRBJ1-5, with no clear D. This CDR3 spans 12 amino acids. Looked up from germline, CDR1 is SGHVS and CDR2 is FQNEAQ. The V end lost 1 base, the J end lost 7 bases, and 5 bases lay between the germline ends. CDR3 nucleotides: TGTGCCAGCAGCTTAGTTGAGCAGCCCCAGCATTTT. Its protein product is CASSLVEQPQHF.